Presented here are 30 T cell receptor beta chains from one specimen sequenced in a study of cytomegalovirus exposure and HLA in healthy donors. With 60 Vbeta and 13 Jbeta primers, the PCR was carried out. TCRdb's copy holds only in-frame clones and misses some; the assay was immunoSEQ multiplex PCR. The sample carries 150,000 to 200,000 clones, approximately 78% recorded once. Sequenced sample: PBMCs. These receptors came from a male donor in good health and CMV-seronegative.

J is TRBJ2-3 and V is TRBV7-2; 12 positions match TRBD2. CDR1 is SGHTA, CDR2 FQGNSA, per germline. The CDR3 is 17 residues long. The V gene end was trimmed by 1 base and the J gene end by 2 bases; junction bases not matched to a gene: 4. CDR3 DNA sequence: TGTGCCAGCAGCTTAGTTGCTAGCGGGGGGGCCACAGATACGCAGTATTTT. It encodes CASSLVASGGATDTQYF. Full variable domain (rest looked up from reference TRBV7-2 and TRBJ2-3): GAGVSQSPSNKVTEKGKDVELRCDPISGHTALYWYRQSLGQGLEFLIYFQGNSAPDKSGLPSDRFSAERTGGSVSTLTIQRTQQEDSAVYLCASSLVASGGATDTQYFGPGTRLTVL.

This chain links TRBV6-5 with TRBJ1-3; tentatively, D is TRBD1 (6 bases). Germline V CDR1 and CDR2: MNHEY, SVGAGI. V was pared by 5 bases and J by 3 bases, with 8 bases between. The CDR3 length is 13 residues. CDR3 in DNA: TGTGCCAGCAGTCGGACAGTTGGAAACACCATATATTTT. It is translated as CASSRTVGNTIYF.

This clone showed up just once. The genes are TRBV7-2 and TRBJ1-1; D might be TRBD1 (5 bases). Germline V gene data show CDR1 as SGHTA and CDR2 as FQGNSA. This CDR3 has 16 residues. Trimming removed 4 bases at V and 4 bases at J, with 19 bases between. The CDR3 spells CASSSPPDIGITEAFF. The CDR3 DNA reads as TGTGCCAGCAGCTCCCCCCCGGACATAGGGATCACTGAAGCTTTCTTT.

The chain uses TRBV25-1 and TRBJ2-1; TRBD2 aligns across 8 bases. The CDR3 loop spans 17 amino acids. Germline CDR1 and CDR2: MGHDK and SYGVNS. V gave up 2 bases and J gave up 7 bases; unmatched junction bases: 13. The CDR3 loop reads CASSEVTGLALRNEQFF. The CDR3, as DNA: TGTGCCAGCAGTGAAGTGACCGGACTAGCCCTTAGGAATGAGCAGTTCTTC.

This chain links TRBV4-3 with TRBJ2-2, with 7 bases lining up with TRBD1. V gave up 4 bases and J gave up 6 bases; unmatched junction bases: 8. The CDR3 runs 15 residues. CDR1 and CDR2 (germline): LGHNA, YSLEER. This CDR3 reads CASSRETGIAGELFF. Here the CDR3 DNA reads TGCGCCAGCAGCCGAGAGACAGGGATTGCCGGGGAGCTGTTTTTT.

Only one count was recorded for this clone. J is TRBJ2-3 and V is TRBV6-4, with D tentatively TRBD1 (6 bases). The CDR3 is made up of 15 amino acids. Germline values: CDR1 MRHNA, CDR2 SNTAGT. The V and J ends lost 4 bases and 1 base respectively, with 12 bases between them. This CDR3 is CASSASTGGTDTQYF. DNA of the CDR3: TGTGCCAGCAGTGCCTCGACAGGAGGCACAGATACGCAGTATTTT.

The chain recombines TRBV2 with TRBJ2-3; 8 bases agree with TRBD2. V was clipped by 4 bases and J by 3 bases; unmatched bases: 3. Germline V gene data show CDR1 as SNHLY and CDR2 as FYNNEI. The CDR3 covers 14 residues. CDR3 loop: CASSAGRATDTQYF. CDR3 coding DNA: TGTGCCAGCAGTGCCGGGAGGGCAACAGATACGCAGTATTTT.

The DNA for the CDR3 is TGCGCCAGCAGCCAAGACACACTAGCGGGAGGGCCAGGGGCAGATACGCAGTATTTT. It codes for CASSQDTLAGGPGADTQYF. The V and J genes are TRBV4-3 and TRBJ2-3, with TRBD2 matching 13 bases. Trimming at V came to 0 bases and at J to 4 bases, leaving 10 bases not matched to a gene. This CDR3 comprises 19 residues. Germline CDR1 is LGHNA and CDR2 is YSLEER.

The chain uses TRBV10-1 and TRBJ1-1, with 7 bases that match TRBD1. This CDR3 comprises 14 residues. CDR1 and CDR2 (germline): WNHNN, SYGVQD (reference sequence). CDR3 region: CALGPGGMNTEAFF. DNA of the CDR3: TGCGCGCTCGGGCCAGGGGGGATGAACACTGAAGCTTTCTTT.

The chain has TRBV2 and TRBJ1-1; D gene uncertain. This CDR3 has 12 residues. V lost 7 bases, J lost 4 bases, and 10 bases lay in between. Germline lookup yields CDR1 SNHLY and CDR2 FYNNEI. CDR3 residues: CASNYIRTEAFF. CDR3 nucleotide sequence: TGTGCCAGCAATTACATTCGCACTGAAGCTTTCTTT.

The chain has TRBV19 and TRBJ1-1; no firm D call. Germline values: CDR1 LNHDA, CDR2 SQIVND (reference sequence). The CDR3 spans 12 residues. Trimming removed 5 bases at V and 6 bases at J, with 10 bases between. The chain's CDR3 is CASSPVEAEAFF. Here the CDR3 DNA reads TGTGCCAGTAGTCCTGTCGAGGCTGAAGCTTTCTTT.

V and J are TRBV5-1 and TRBJ2-7, with TRBD1 identical over 10 bases. The CDR3 spans 14 residues. Germline V lookup: CDR1 SGHRS, CDR2 YFSETQ. V trimming: 3 bases; J trimming: 2 bases; junction bases outside the gene matches: 2. The DNA of the CDR3 is TGCGCCAGCAGCTGGGGGACAGGGGCCTACGAGCAGTACTTC. Its protein product is CASSWGTGAYEQYF. Drawing the rest from reference TRBV5-1 and TRBJ2-7, the complete variable domain is KAGVTQTPRYLIKTRGQQVTLSCSPISGHRSVSWYQQTPGQGLQFLFEYFSETQRNKGNFPGRFSGRQFSNSRSEMNVSTLELGDSALYLCASSWGTGAYEQYFGPGTRLTVT.

The chain has TRBV13 and TRBJ2-1; maybe TRBD1 (7 bases). The length of the CDR3 is 15 residues. Germline V gene sequence: CDR1 PRHDT, CDR2 FYEKMQ (reference sequence). Trimming cost V 6 bases and J 0 bases, with 12 bases left between them. The CDR3 region has the DNA TGTGCCAGCAGGGGGGGACAGAGCTCCTACAATGAGCAGTTCTTC. Its protein product is CASRGGQSSYNEQFF.

The V call is TRBV14, the J call TRBJ1-1; D is possibly TRBD1 (5 bases). Germline-derived CDR1 and CDR2 are SGHDN and FVKESK. V was pared by 4 bases and J by 10 bases, with 13 bases between. This CDR3 is built from 12 residues. The CDR3 loop is CASSLGLLGAFF. The DNA for the CDR3 is TGTGCCAGCAGCCTGGGACTCCTGGGAGCTTTCTTT.

The V gene is TRBV4-3, the J gene TRBJ2-1, with 12 bases fitting TRBD2. The germline V gene has CDR1 LGHNA and CDR2 YSLEER. The CDR3 has 15 amino acids. Unmatched junction bases numbered 6, after V lost 5 bases and J lost 7 bases. The CDR3 loop reads CASSKTSGRSNEQFF. The CDR3 nucleotides are TGCGCCAGCAGCAAGACTAGCGGGAGATCAAATGAGCAGTTCTTC.

The table lists this clone with a few counts. The CDR3 DNA reads TGTGCCAGCAGTGAAGGGCTAGGTTACACAGATACGCAGTATTTT. It specifies CASSEGLGYTDTQYF. The rearrangement links TRBV6-1 to TRBJ2-3; D uncertain. This CDR3 has 15 residues. V dropped 1 base and J dropped 2 bases, with 10 bases sitting between them. Germline CDR1 and CDR2: MNHNS and SASEGT.

V and J are TRBV9 and TRBJ2-4, with TRBD1 as a possible D gene (5 bases). CDR1 and CDR2 from the germline V gene are SGDLS and YYNGEE. V was trimmed by 3 bases and J by 0 bases, leaving 10 bases between them. The CDR3 has 15 residues. CDR3 loop: CASSGSTVAKNIQYF. CDR3 in DNA: TGTGCCAGCAGCGGCTCGACAGTAGCCAAAAACATTCAGTACTTC.

The chain joins TRBV29-1 to TRBJ1-1, with a tentative D call TRBD1 (5 bases). The CDR3 extends over 9 amino acids. The ends were cut back, 3 bases at V and 13 bases at J, with 9 bases in the middle. Germline CDR1 and CDR2: SQVTM and ANQGSEA. The CDR3 coding sequence is TGCAGCGTTGAGAGCGGGGGTTTCTTT. Its translation: CSVESGGFF.

The rearrangement links TRBV11-2 to TRBJ1-1; D is uncertain. There are 13 residues in the CDR3. Germline CDR1 and CDR2: SGHAT and FQNNGV. V lost 5 bases and J 3 bases, leaving 10 bases between the germline ends. The DNA of the CDR3 is TGTGCCAGCAGCCCTAACCGGGACACTGAAGCTTTCTTT. This translates into CASSPNRDTEAFF.

The genes are TRBV9 and TRBJ2-1; the match to TRBD2 covers 11 bases. This CDR3 contains 14 residues. The germline V gene encodes CDR1 SGDLS and CDR2 YYNGEE. Trimming removed 0 bases from V and 12 bases from J; junction bases left unmatched: 5. CDR3 amino acids: CASSVETSGILQFF. The DNA for the CDR3 is TGTGCCAGCAGCGTAGAGACTAGCGGGATTCTGCAGTTCTTC.

This clone has just a few counts. The chain carries TRBV18 and TRBJ2-3, with 7 bases that match TRBD2. The CDR3 loop spans 13 amino acids. Trimming cost V 3 bases and J 10 bases; bases outside gene matches: 7. Germline CDR1 reads KGHSH; CDR2 reads LQKENI. The CDR3: CASSPLVAGAQYF. The CDR3 bases are TGTGCCAGCTCACCTCTCGTAGCGGGCGCGCAGTATTTT.

This sequence joins TRBV2 and TRBJ1-4, with D perhaps matching TRBD1 (6 bases). This CDR3 has 16 amino acids. Trimming removed 4 bases at V and 0 bases at J, with 12 bases between. CDR1 is SNHLY and CDR2 is FYNNEI in the germline V gene. The CDR3 here is CASSADRLATNEKLFF. CDR3 sequence (DNA): TGTGCCAGCAGTGCTGACAGGCTTGCAACTAATGAAAAACTGTTTTTT.

The chain recombines TRBV6-1 with TRBJ1-2; possible D gene TRBD1, 5 bases. This CDR3 contains 14 residues. Germline V gene data show CDR1 as MNHNS and CDR2 as SASEGT. Trimming cost V 4 bases and J 8 bases, with 17 bases left between them. The CDR3 DNA sequence: TGTGCCAGCAGTGCAAGTGGCAGCTGGGGCGGCTACACCTTC. Translated, it gives CASSASGSWGGYTF.

This clone has more than one count but fewer than ten. The rearrangement links TRBV4-1 to TRBJ1-6, with D unclear. Germline values: CDR1 MGHRA, CDR2 YSYEKL. Trimming shortened V by 3 bases and J by 6 bases, and 9 bases separated the two germline ends. This CDR3 comprises 14 residues. The CDR3 DNA sequence: TGCGCCAGCAGCCAGGCTGCGGGTAATTCACCCCTCCACTTT. Encoded protein: CASSQAAGNSPLHF.

The V gene is TRBV10-3, the J gene TRBJ1-2; 9 nucleotides agree with TRBD1. Germline V CDR1 and CDR2: ENHRY, SYGVKD. The CDR3 contains 14 residues. V dropped 1 base and J dropped 8; count of bases not matched to a gene: 5. The DNA of the CDR3 is TGTGCCATCAGTGAGTGGACAGGGGATTTCGGCTACACCTTC. Amino acid sequence: CAISEWTGDFGYTF.

The rearrangement uses TRBV5-1 and TRBJ2-5; 11 bases are a match to TRBD2. V dropped 0 bases and J dropped 5; count of bases not matched to a gene: 9. CDR3 size: 17 residues. Germline V CDR1 and CDR2: SGHRS, YFSETQ. The CDR3, as DNA: TGCGCCAGCAGCTTGGATCTAGCGGGGGGCTTATCGGAGACCCAGTACTTC. Translating it yields CASSLDLAGGLSETQYF.

The V gene is TRBV11-2, the J gene TRBJ2-1; maybe TRBD1 (5 bases). Trimming removed 1 base at V and 1 base at J, with 8 bases between. Germline V CDR1 and CDR2: SGHAT, FQNNGV. The CDR3 contains 15 residues. The CDR3 region is CASSLAAGSYNEQFF. In DNA form, the CDR3 reads TGTGCCAGCAGCTTAGCGGCAGGGTCCTACAATGAGCAGTTCTTC.

The rearrangement uses TRBV4-1 and TRBJ1-2, with D possibly matching TRBD1 (6 bases). V was trimmed by 2 bases and J by 2 bases, leaving 9 bases between them. The germline gives CDR1 MGHRA, CDR2 YSYEKL. The CDR3 runs 14 residues. For the CDR3, the DNA is TGCGCCAGCAGCCAATCCAGGGGAAACTATGGCTACACCTTC. Translating it yields CASSQSRGNYGYTF.

The rearrangement joins TRBV5-1 to TRBJ2-1, with D perhaps matching TRBD1 (6 bases). V lost 4 bases, J lost 4 bases, and 9 bases lay in between. Germline V lookup: CDR1 SGHRS, CDR2 YFSETQ. The CDR3 is made up of 13 amino acids. The CDR3 nucleotides are TGCGCCAGCAGCCCCGGACAGTACAATGAGCAGTTCTTC. Protein sequence: CASSPGQYNEQFF. Drawing the rest from reference TRBV5-1 and TRBJ2-1, the complete variable domain is KAGVTQTPRYLIKTRGQQVTLSCSPISGHRSVSWYQQTPGQGLQFLFEYFSETQRNKGNFPGRFSGRQFSNSRSEMNVSTLELGDSALYLCASSPGQYNEQFFGPGTRLTVL.

The chain recombines TRBV5-6 with TRBJ2-1; 12 positions match TRBD2. Germline CDR1 SGHDT, CDR2 YYEEEE. This CDR3 contains 16 residues. V lost 2 bases and J lost 5; bases outside the gene matches: 5. In DNA form, the CDR3 reads TGTGCCAGCAGCTTCCTCACTAGCGGGAGGAACAATGAGCAGTTCTTC. This sequence encodes CASSFLTSGRNNEQFF.